This T cell receptor (beta chain) was sequenced during a study of blood T cell repertoires in COVID-19. Study overall: PBMCs, B-cell-depleted T cells, or T cells were the source of the cDNA or gDNA that made up the material.

TCRdb's copy holds only in-frame clones and misses some; the assay was immunoSEQ multiplex PCR. Found here are approximately 110,000 clones, 60% to 80% of them singletons; the top ten hold 5.5% to 7.5%. Seattle's enrolled individuals joined amid active infection and were then monitored longitudinally. The CDR3 extends over 14 amino acids. V lost 0 bases and J 7 bases, leaving 10 bases between the germline ends. The germline V gene has CDR1 ENHRY and CDR2 SYGVKD. The sample taken for sequencing was peripheral blood. The clonotype was recovered from an elderly man with COVID-19, enrolled during active disease. The rearrangement joins TRBV10-3 to TRBJ2-1; D unclear. In DNA, the CDR3 is TGTGCCATCAGTGAGTCAACGAGTGGTAATGAGCAGTTCTTC. This translates into CAISESTSGNEQFF.